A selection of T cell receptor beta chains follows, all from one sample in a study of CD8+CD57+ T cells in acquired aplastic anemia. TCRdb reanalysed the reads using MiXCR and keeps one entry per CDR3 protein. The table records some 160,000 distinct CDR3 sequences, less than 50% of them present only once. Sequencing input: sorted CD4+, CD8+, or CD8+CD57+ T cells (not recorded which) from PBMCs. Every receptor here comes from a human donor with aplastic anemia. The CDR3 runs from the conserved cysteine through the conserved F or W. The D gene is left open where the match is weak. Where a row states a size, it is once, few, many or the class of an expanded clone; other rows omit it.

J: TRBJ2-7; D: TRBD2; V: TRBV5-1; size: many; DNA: TGCGCCAGCAGCTTGGGACTAGCGGGAGGGCCGCACTACGAGCAGTACTTC; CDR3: CASSLGLAGGPHYEQYF
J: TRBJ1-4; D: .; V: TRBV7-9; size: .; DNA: TGTGCCAGCAGCTTAGTTACAACTAATGAAAAACTGTTTTTT; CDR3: CASSLVTTNEKLFF
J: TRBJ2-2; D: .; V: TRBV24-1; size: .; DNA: TGTGCCACCAGTGAGGGGGGAGGGAACACCGGGGAGCTGTTTTTT; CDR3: CATSEGGGNTGELFF
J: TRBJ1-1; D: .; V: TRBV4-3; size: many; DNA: TGCGCCAGCAGCCAGCACCAGGGAGGAACTGAAGCTTTCTTT; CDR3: CASSQHQGGTEAFF
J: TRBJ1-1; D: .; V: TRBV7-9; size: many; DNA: TGTGCCAGCAGCTTAAACCGCGACACGCCGGGCACTGAAGCTTTCTTT; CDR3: CASSLNRDTPGTEAFF
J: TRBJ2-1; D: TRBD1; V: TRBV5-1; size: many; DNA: TGCGCCAGCAGCTCGACAGGGGGCGGGCTCAATGAGCAGTTCTTC; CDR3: CASSSTGGGLNEQFF
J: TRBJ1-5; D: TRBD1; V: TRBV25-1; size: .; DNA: TGTGCCAGCGCGGGACAGGGGCCGAATCAGCCCCAGCATTTT; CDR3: CASAGQGPNQPQHF
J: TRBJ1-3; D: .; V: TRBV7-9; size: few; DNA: TGTGCCAGCAGCTCAGACAGAGACTCTGGAAACACCATATATTTT; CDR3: CASSSDRDSGNTIYF
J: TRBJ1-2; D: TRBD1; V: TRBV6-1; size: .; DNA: TGTGCCAGCAGCCTAGGAGGGGGCGCGGATGGCTACACCTTC; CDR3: CASSLGGGADGYTF
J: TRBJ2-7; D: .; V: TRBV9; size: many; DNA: TGTGCCAGCAGCCCCCGGGACCTCTACTACGAGCAGTACTTC; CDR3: CASSPRDLYYEQYF
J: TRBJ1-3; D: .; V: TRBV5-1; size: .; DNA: TGCGCCAGCAGCTTTATGACAGGTTCGGCAGGATACACCATATATTTT; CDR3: CASSFMTGSAGYTIYF
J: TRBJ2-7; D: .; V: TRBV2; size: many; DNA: TGTGCCAGCAGTTACGCCCCCGGGAGCGAGCAGTACTTC; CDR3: CASSYAPGSEQYF
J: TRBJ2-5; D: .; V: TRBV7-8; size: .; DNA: TGTGCCAGCAGCCAAACCCTACAGGGAGAGACCCAGTACTTC; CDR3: CASSQTLQGETQYF
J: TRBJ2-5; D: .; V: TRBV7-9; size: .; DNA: TGTGCCAGCAGCTTAGAGGAGCGTGTGCGAGAGACCCAGTACTTC; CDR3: CASSLEERVRETQYF
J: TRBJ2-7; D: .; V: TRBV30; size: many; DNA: TGTGCCTGGAGTTACCTCGGGACGGGTTACGAGCAGTACTTC; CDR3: CAWSYLGTGYEQYF
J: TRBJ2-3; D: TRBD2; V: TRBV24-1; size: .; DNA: TGTGCCACCAGTGATCCGGGACTAGGTGCGCAGTATTTT; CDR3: CATSDPGLGAQYF